Detailed here is one TCR beta chain. Unique molecular identifiers featured in how the TCRbeta library was prepared. TCRdb fed the PCR reads into MiXCR, producing one record per CDR3 protein. The sample holds 350,000 to 450,000 distinct CDR3 sequences, 13% seen once. These data come from a study of T-cell reconstitution after alpha-beta-depleted transplantation in children. Between the trimmed V and J ends, which lost 4 bases and 7 bases, there was a span of 12 bases. The CDR3 sequence is 14 residues long. CDR1 is SGDLS and CDR2 is YYNGEE in the germline V gene. The chain has TRBV9 and TRBJ1-6, with D unresolved. The material sequenced was PBMCs, taken from the stem cell graft. This clonotype was sampled from a human donor who donated a stem cell graft to a child with Fanconi anemia. CDR3 coding DNA: TGTGCCAGCAGCCCTAGGACGGGGAATTCACCCCTCCACTTT. Its translation is CASSPRTGNSPLHF.